These 25 T cell receptor beta chains came from one sample sequenced in a study of shared clonotypes between healthy human individuals. Profiled with immunoSEQ multiplex PCR; TCRdb holds only in-frame clones, not every one. The table lists about 510,000 clones, less than 96% of them singletons. The sequenced sample consisted of naive CD4+ T cells sorted from blood. Subset specified: CD45RA+ positively selected. Receptors originate from a woman in her twenties or thirties in good health.

This clone has a single count. The rearrangement joins TRBV5-1 to TRBJ1-5; D possibly corresponds to TRBD1 (5 bases). The CDR3 spans 14 residues. Germline assignment: CDR1 SGHRS and CDR2 YFSETQ. V dropped 1 base and J dropped 3 bases, with 8 bases sitting between them. For the CDR3, the DNA is TGCGCCAGCAGCTTGATAGGGGACAATCAGCCCCAGCATTTT. It translates to CASSLIGDNQPQHF.

The chain links TRBV7-2 to TRBJ2-3; D ambiguous. V dropped 5 bases and J dropped 0 bases, with 15 bases sitting between them. The CDR3 runs to 16 residues. Germline loops: CDR1 SGHTA, CDR2 FQGNSA. The chain's CDR3 is CASSPTYLLSTDTQYF. In DNA form, the CDR3 reads TGTGCCAGCAGCCCGACGTACCTTTTGAGCACAGATACGCAGTATTTT.

This chain uses TRBV5-1 with TRBJ2-1; tentative D call: TRBD1 (6 bases). CDR3 size: 14 residues. Germline CDR1 reads SGHRS; CDR2 reads YFSETQ. V was cut by 0 bases and J by 4 bases, with 8 bases left in between. CDR3 loop: CASSLVQGYNEQFF. The CDR3 DNA reads TGCGCCAGCAGCTTGGTTCAGGGGTACAATGAGCAGTTCTTC.

The genes are TRBV25-1 and TRBJ2-7; 9 positions match TRBD1. V gave up 7 bases and J gave up 2 bases; unmatched junction bases: 6. CDR1 is MGHDK, CDR2 SYGVNS, per germline. This CDR3 is 14 amino acids long. The CDR3 DNA reads TGTGCCAGCACCTCGGGACAGGGAACCTACGAGCAGTACTTC. Protein: CASTSGQGTYEQYF.

This clone was counted only a few times. The genes are TRBV19 and TRBJ1-3; 7 positions match TRBD1. Germline V gives CDR1 LNHDA, CDR2 SQIVND (reference sequence). CDR3 length equals 15 residues. V was clipped by 4 bases and J by 3 bases; unmatched bases: 6. The CDR3 loop is CASSRIQGRGNTIYF. CDR3 in DNA: TGTGCCAGTAGTAGGATACAGGGGCGTGGAAACACCATATATTTT.

V usage is TRBV4-1 and J usage is TRBJ1-5; D remains unclear. Germline CDR1 and CDR2: MGHRA and YSYEKL. Trimming took 4 bases from V and 6 from J, leaving 10 bases between them. This CDR3 has 13 amino acids. CDR3 nucleotide sequence: TGCGCCAGCAGCCGGACGGGTGGTCAGCCCCAGCATTTT. Residues: CASSRTGGQPQHF.

This clone was seen just once. The CDR3 nucleotides read TGTGCCAGCAGTCTAACAGGGGCTGGGGCCAACGTCCTGACTTTC. Translated: CASSLTGAGANVLTF. The chain combines TRBV6-1 with TRBJ2-6; 7 bases match TRBD1. CDR3 length equals 15 residues. The ends lost 5 bases at V and 2 bases at J; junction bases unmatched: 3. Germline values: CDR1 MNHNS, CDR2 SASEGT.

The chain couples TRBV7-2 to TRBJ2-1; 10 nucleotides agree with TRBD1. CDR3 size: 15 residues. V shed 5 bases and J 5 bases; nucleotides not matched to a gene: 6. Germline CDR1 is SGHTA and CDR2 is FQGNSA. The chain's CDR3 is CASSHSGTGDNEQFF. The CDR3 region has the DNA TGTGCCAGCAGCCACTCCGGGACAGGGGACAATGAGCAGTTCTTC.

The chain links TRBV4-2 to TRBJ2-7; 7 nucleotides line up with TRBD1. Germline V gives CDR1 LGHNA, CDR2 YNFKEQ. The CDR3 has 14 amino acids. V was clipped by 1 base and J by 6 bases; unmatched bases: 6. CDR3 DNA sequence: TGTGCCAGCAGCCAAGCGGACAGGCAGAGCGAGCAGTACTTC. Protein sequence: CASSQADRQSEQYF.

The chain recombines TRBV4-3 with TRBJ2-7; no firm D call. V lost 0 bases, J lost 3 bases, and 6 bases lay in between. Germline V gives CDR1 LGHNA, CDR2 YSLEER. There are 13 residues in the CDR3. As DNA, the CDR3 is TGCGCCAGCAGCCAAGATCCCCTCTACGAGCAGTACTTC. This encodes CASSQDPLYEQYF.

The chain couples TRBV28 to TRBJ1-2; maybe TRBD1 (5 bases). Germline-derived CDR1 and CDR2 are MDHEN and SYDVKM. The CDR3 consists of 15 residues. V was pared by 3 bases and J by 5 bases, with 16 bases between. CDR3 region: CASSFGGRTIYGYTF. CDR3 DNA sequence: TGTGCCAGCAGTTTTGGGGGAAGGACAATTTATGGCTACACCTTC.

The chain joins TRBV28 to TRBJ1-3; the match to TRBD1 covers 9 bases. V dropped 10 bases and J dropped 0; count of bases not matched to a gene: 13. This CDR3 is built from 17 residues. CDR1 is MDHEN, CDR2 SYDVKM, per germline. CDR3 residues: CATLDSGTGRSGNTIYF. DNA of the CDR3: TGTGCCACCCTTGACTCCGGGACAGGGCGCTCTGGAAACACCATATATTTT.

This chain joins TRBV28 and TRBJ1-6; D gene unclear. Trimming took 1 base from V and 13 from J, leaving 8 bases between them. Per the germline V gene, CDR1 is MDHEN and CDR2 is SYDVKM. The CDR3 has 12 amino acids. For the CDR3, the DNA is TGTGCCAGCAGTTTATCGGCGTACCCCCTCCACTTT. This sequence encodes CASSLSAYPLHF.

The chain uses TRBV2 and TRBJ1-1; D unresolved. The V end was cut by 5 bases, the J end by 1 base, with 5 bases between. The germline gives CDR1 SNHLY, CDR2 FYNNEI. This CDR3 has 12 residues. The CDR3 protein is CASSYRNTEAFF. The CDR3 region has the DNA TGTGCCAGCAGTTACAGGAACACTGAAGCTTTCTTT.

The chain uses TRBV14 and TRBJ2-7; the match to TRBD1 covers 7 bases. The V and J ends lost 5 bases and 3 bases, in that order; junction bases with no gene match: 19. Germline V gives CDR1 SGHDN, CDR2 FVKESK. There are 18 residues in the CDR3. The CDR3 spells CASSTILNPGQTIYEQYF. The DNA for the CDR3 is TGTGCCAGCAGCACAATCCTAAACCCGGGACAGACGATCTACGAGCAGTACTTC.

A single count supports this clone. Other DNA sequences within the sample encode an identical CDR3. V and J are TRBV18 and TRBJ2-3; TRBD1 matches 10 bases. Germline V gene lookup returns CDR1 KGHSH and CDR2 LQKENI. The CDR3 covers 14 residues. The V segment lost 6 bases and the J segment 3 bases; nucleotides outside the gene matches: 3. CDR3 amino acids: CASSRTGGTDTQYF. CDR3 coding DNA: TGTGCCAGCTCCAGGACAGGGGGTACAGATACGCAGTATTTT.

The V and J genes are TRBV28 and TRBJ1-1; 7 bases line up with TRBD1. CDR1 and CDR2 (germline): MDHEN, SYDVKM. With V trimmed by 7 bases and J by 10 bases, 9 bases remained unmatched. CDR3 length: 12 residues. In nucleotides, the CDR3 is TGTGCCAGCACCACAACAGGGGTTGGAGCTTTCTTT. Translating it yields CASTTTGVGAFF. Looking up the rest from reference TRBV28 and TRBJ1-1 gives the full variable domain: DVKVTQSSRYLVKRTGEKVFLECVQDMDHENMFWYRQDPGLGLRLIYFSYDVKMKEKGDIPEGYSVSREKKERFSLILESASTNQTSMYLCASTTTGVGAFFGQGTRLTVV.

The sample holds one count of this clone. The gene calls are TRBV7-8 and TRBJ1-2; TRBD1 is a possible D gene (6 bases). This CDR3 spans 15 amino acids. Trimming left V 5 bases short and J 8 bases short, with 21 bases between. Germline V gene lookup returns CDR1 SGHVS and CDR2 FQNEAQ. CDR3 nucleotide sequence: TGTGCCAGCAGCCCTCGGGCAACCAGGGGAGGCGGCTACACCTTC. Amino acids: CASSPRATRGGGYTF.

This clone was detected a few times. This chain links TRBV29-1 with TRBJ2-5, with D perhaps matching TRBD1 (6 bases). The ends were cut back, 7 bases at V and 4 bases at J, with 10 bases in the middle. The CDR3 has 11 amino acids. CDR1 and CDR2 from the germline V gene are SQVTM and ANQGSEA. Here the CDR3 reads CSGIRGETQYF. The CDR3 nucleotides read TGCAGCGGGATCAGGGGAGAGACCCAGTACTTC. The whole variable domain, remainder taken from reference TRBV29-1 and TRBJ2-5, is SAVISQKPSRDICQRGTSLTIQCQVDSQVTMMFWYRQQPGQSLTLIATANQGSEATYESGFVIDKFPISRPNLTFSTLTVSNMSPEDSSIYLCSGIRGETQYFGPGTRLLVL.

The V call is TRBV28, the J call TRBJ2-7; 7 nucleotides line up with TRBD1. CDR1 MDHEN and CDR2 SYDVKM come from the germline V gene. The CDR3 covers 13 residues. The J segment lost 2 bases and the V segment lost 7 bases, leaving 5 bases of the junction unmatched. The CDR3 sequence: CASKGDRTYEQYF. DNA for the CDR3: TGTGCCAGCAAAGGGGACAGAACCTACGAGCAGTACTTC.

The chain employs TRBV21-1 and TRBJ1-1. TRBV21-1 is labeled a pseudogene. There are 14 residues in the CDR3. The CDR3 DNA reads TGTGCCAGCAGCAAACCCGGGACTAACACTGAAGCTTTCTTT. It is translated as CASSKPGTNTEAFF.

The chain couples TRBV10-3 to TRBJ2-1, with 7 bases identical to TRBD2. V trimming: 0 bases; J trimming: 10 bases; junction bases outside the gene matches: 9. The CDR3 runs to 15 residues. Germline CDR1 is ENHRY and CDR2 is SYGVKD. CDR3 in DNA: TGTGCCATCAGTGAGTCGAGCCCCGGGGGGAGCGAGCAGTTCTTC. Its translation: CAISESSPGGSEQFF.

Here the CDR3 reads CASRTGGDGELFF. As DNA, the CDR3 is TGTGCCAGCCGAACAGGGGGGGACGGGGAGCTGTTTTTT. The V call is TRBV6-5, the J call TRBJ2-2; possible D gene TRBD1, 8 bases. The CDR3 has 13 amino acids. Germline V gives CDR1 MNHEY, CDR2 SVGAGI. V was cut by 8 bases and J by 7 bases, with 14 bases left in between.

The chain combines TRBV11-2 with TRBJ2-5; 8 nucleotides align to TRBD2. After removal of 7 bases from V and 11 bases from J, the junction contained 21 bases not matched to a gene. The CDR3 sequence is 16 residues long. Germline V gene data show CDR1 as SGHAT and CDR2 as FQNNGV. DNA of the CDR3: TGTGCCAGCATCGAAACTAGCGGAGATCTAGGGCTCCGGCAGTACTTC. As protein: CASIETSGDLGLRQYF. Combining the CDR3 with reference TRBV11-2 and TRBJ2-5 gives the whole variable domain EAGVAQSPRYKIIEKRQSVAFWCNPISGHATLYWYQQILGQGPKLLIQFQNNGVVDDSQLPKDRFSAERLKGVDSTLKIQPAKLEDSAVYLCASIETSGDLGLRQYFGPGTRLLVL.

The J gene is TRBJ2-7, the V gene TRBV30; 7 nucleotides agree with TRBD1. The CDR3 is 17 residues long. Germline V gene sequence: CDR1 GTSNPN, CDR2 SVGIG (reference sequence). V shed 2 bases, J shed 1 base, and the junction held 14 bases outside the gene matches. CDR3 in amino acids: CAWSPNRQGQKSYEQYF. CDR3 bases: TGTGCCTGGAGTCCAAATCGACAGGGTCAAAAGTCCTACGAGCAGTACTTC. Variable domain in full (rest from reference TRBV30 and TRBJ2-7): SQTIHQWPATLVQPVGSPLSLECTVEGTSNPNLYWYRQAAGRGLQLLFYSVGIGQISSEVPQNLSASRPQDRQFILSSKKLLLSDSGFYLCAWSPNRQGQKSYEQYFGPGTRLTVT.